This is a list of T cell receptor beta chains from one sample in a study of cytomegalovirus exposure and HLA in healthy donors. Sequenced by immunoSEQ multiplex PCR; TCRdb stores in-frame clones only, minus some. The sample has 200,000 to 300,000 clones, roughly 86% seen once. Sequenced input: PBMCs. The receptors were gathered from a woman aged 25 to 39 in good health and CMV-seropositive. CDR3s leave out the opening cysteine and the closing phenylalanine or tryptophan.

V gene	CDR3 protein
TRBV19	ASSTTGSYTEAF
TRBV7-2	ASSWAREGGQETQY
TRBV7-6	ASSLGTGGSSYEQY
TRBV7-6	ASSLVALVGEQF
TRBV7-3	ASSFISGGTDTQY
TRBV4-1	ASSQGWTGERSYT
TRBV5-4	ASSLPGQNQPQH
TRBV5-4	ASSKTYNGNGYT
TRBV7-9	ASSSEPFSNTQY
TRBV5-1	ASNFAGWGNEQF
TRBV27	ASSSGGWQPQH
TRBV19	ASSIAGQGLDEQY
TRBV2	ASRLGGEKLF
TRBV2	ASNSGQVSRQY
TRBV4-1	ASSLRGGYEQY
TRBV19	ASSISQGQETQY
TRBV13	ASSLDMGGWSREQY
TRBV9	ASSVARALSTDTQY
TRBV4-2	ASSQAGTGHEKLF
TRBV10-3	ATRRDSYEQY
TRBV29-1	SVDPGQKGYNEQF
TRBV2	ASSGQGANYGYT
TRBV2	ASSGLRAGEPTGELF
TRBV11-3	ASSSLRGDTEAF
TRBV18	ASSLGQGNQPQH
TRBV5-4	ASSKGAGMNTEAF
TRBV19	ASSVDRESTYTEAF
TRBV7-3	ASSLMARGVTGELF
TRBV6-9	ATPGQGTFYEQY
TRBV5-1	ASSLDTGVETQY
TRBV19	ASTRGGNEKLF
TRBV18	ASSRSGTGAEKLF
TRBV28	ASSLAGGGDEQY
TRBV13	AFMGGVSYEQY
TRBV11-2	ASSPGLAGLLGTGELF
TRBV30	AWTNNYSNQPQH
TRBV20-1	SAPGATEAF
TRBV4-2	ASSSSVTPSYNEQF
TRBV7-2	ASSLGLAGGADTQY
TRBV6-5	ASSSHRRNTEAF
TRBV11-2	ASSPVILAAQY
TRBV2	ASSSPRIEPQH
TRBV6-1	ASSEPATGDPYNEQF
TRBV5-1	ATEQGAGGANVLT
TRBV11-2	ASSGVLGQY
TRBV11-2	ASSLGTLAGGPDREQF
TRBV30	AWSAGSNQPQH
TRBV14	ASSQTSGSLYEQY
TRBV27	ASRAGTGATNEKLF
TRBV27	ASSTGTGGYEQY
TRBV7-9	ASSYGGHNQPQH
TRBV7-3	ASSLTPGGSTDTQY
TRBV18	ASSQQGTDEKLF
TRBV30	AWTPGGGWTTEAF
TRBV19	ASSIAGVPNTEAF
TRBV5-1	ASSFGQGQNTGELF
TRBV7-9	AGTGNVAGNTIY
TRBV7-2	ASGLRTGTTTNEKLF